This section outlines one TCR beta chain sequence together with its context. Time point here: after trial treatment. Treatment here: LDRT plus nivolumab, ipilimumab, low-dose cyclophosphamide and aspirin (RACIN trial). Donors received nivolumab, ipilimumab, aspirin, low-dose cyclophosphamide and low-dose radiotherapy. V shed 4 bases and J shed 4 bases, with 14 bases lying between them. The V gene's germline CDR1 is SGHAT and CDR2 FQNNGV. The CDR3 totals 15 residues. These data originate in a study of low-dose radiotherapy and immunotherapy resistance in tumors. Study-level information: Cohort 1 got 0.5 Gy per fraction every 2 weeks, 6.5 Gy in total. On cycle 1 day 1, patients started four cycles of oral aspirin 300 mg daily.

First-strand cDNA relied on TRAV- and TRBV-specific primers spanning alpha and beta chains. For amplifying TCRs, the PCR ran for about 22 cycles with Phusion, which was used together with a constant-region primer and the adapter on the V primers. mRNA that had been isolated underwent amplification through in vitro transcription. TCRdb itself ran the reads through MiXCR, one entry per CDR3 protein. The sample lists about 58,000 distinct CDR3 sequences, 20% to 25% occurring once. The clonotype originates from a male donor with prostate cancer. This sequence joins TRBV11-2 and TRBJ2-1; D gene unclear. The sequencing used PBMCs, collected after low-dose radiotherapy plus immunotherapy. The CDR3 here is CASSWVVMSYNEQFF. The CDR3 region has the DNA TGTGCCAGCAGCTGGGTAGTGATGTCGTACAATGAGCAGTTCTTC.